Sequencing of this T cell receptor (beta chain) was carried out in a study of T cell responses to AZD1222 COVID-19 vaccine. To note about this clone: Its antigen is not known.

Libraries were prepared by immunoSEQ multiplex PCR; TCRdb keeps only in-frame clonotypes and omits some of them. Of fewer than 200,000 clones detected, more than 80% appear once; the ten largest clones hold under 6.5%. Points from the study as a whole: Spike as a whole was targeted by vaccine-associated CD4 TCRs, dominant at 160-218 and 743-854. Spike-specific TCR repertoires showed rising breadth and depth after two AZD1222 doses. Of the AZD1222 recipients, only five to seven were seropositive at baseline. Repertoires were obtained solely post-peak T cell response.

The V gene lost 5 bases and the J gene lost 6 bases, with 17 bases spanning the gap. The CDR3 length is 14 residues. Germline V gene sequence: CDR1 SGHTA, CDR2 FQGNSA. The chain employs TRBV7-2 and TRBJ2-7; D is ambiguous. This TCR came from an adult in good health. Sequences were derived from peripheral blood, sampled on day 0 of AZD1222 vaccination. The CDR3 is CASSPELLISEQYF. Here the CDR3 DNA reads TGTGCCAGCAGCCCCGAACTGCTTATTTCCGAGCAGTACTTC.